Each of the 5 T cell receptor beta chains below was sequenced from the same sample in a study of cytomegalovirus exposure and HLA in healthy donors. Amplification used 60 Vbeta primers and 13 Jbeta primers. Clones were read by immunoSEQ multiplex PCR, and TCRdb kept only the in-frame ones, dropping some. Counted here are 130,000 to 150,000 clones, around 67% occurring once; the ten biggest clones make up 4.3%. The specimen was PBMCs. These TCRs come from a man between 18 and 35 years old in good health and CMV-seropositive.

This clone has more than one count but fewer than ten. The chain combines TRBV11-2 with TRBJ1-2; D call uncertain. Germline CDR1 is SGHAT and CDR2 is FQNNGV. The CDR3 has 13 amino acids. Trimming pared 1 base from V and 5 bases from J, leaving 8 bases between. CDR3 amino acids: CASSLVLTYGYTF. Here the CDR3 DNA reads TGTGCCAGCAGCTTAGTATTAACTTATGGCTACACCTTC.

This rearrangement joins TRBV14 to TRBJ2-7, with TRBD2 matching 8 bases. The CDR3 is 14 amino acids. CDR1 is SGHDN and CDR2 is FVKESK in the germline V gene. Trimming took 6 bases from V and 7 from J; bases not matched to a gene: 11. DNA for the CDR3: TGTGCCAGCAGGACCCACGGAGCGGGGGATGAGCAGTACTTC. Translated, it gives CASRTHGAGDEQYF.

J is TRBJ2-7 and V is TRBV6-1; D is possibly TRBD2 (5 bases). CDR3 length: 15 amino acids. The germline CDR1 and CDR2 sequences are MNHNS and SASEGT. Trimming cost V 5 bases and J 0 bases, with 14 bases left between them. In nucleotides, the CDR3 is TGTGCCAGCAGTCGAGGAGCGGCGCTCTCCTACGAGCAGTACTTC. Amino acids: CASSRGAALSYEQYF.

In this sample, this clone turned up a few times. This chain uses TRBV11-2 with TRBJ1-2; D is unresolved. Between the trimmed V and J ends, which lost 1 base and 6 bases, there was a span of 9 bases. From germline, CDR1 is SGHAT and CDR2 FQNNGV. The CDR3 is made up of 13 amino acids. The CDR3 protein is CASSLVFRNGYTF. The CDR3 DNA reads as TGTGCCAGCAGCTTAGTTTTTAGAAATGGCTACACCTTC.

The chain links TRBV13 to TRBJ2-7, with D perhaps matching TRBD2 (6 bases). CDR1 and CDR2 (germline): PRHDT, FYEKMQ (reference sequence). The CDR3 is 13 amino acids. V shed 5 bases and J shed 4 bases, with 12 bases lying between them. The CDR3 spells CASSVRGIYEQYV. For the CDR3, the DNA is TGTGCCAGCAGCGTCCGGGGGATTTACGAGCAGTACGTC.